Sequencing of this T cell receptor (beta chain) was carried out in a study of blood T cell repertoires in COVID-19. Germline V CDR1 and CDR2: LNHDA, SQIVND (reference sequence). With V trimmed by 4 bases and J by 4 bases, 11 bases remained unmatched. The CDR3 has 17 residues. Only in-frame clones appear in the TCRdb table, and some are missing; sequencing was by immunoSEQ multiplex PCR. The sample lists about 300,000 clones, roughly 88% occurring once. The sequenced sample was peripheral blood. This TCR was sampled from a woman aged 45-65 years with acute or convalescent COVID-19. The rearrangement joins TRBV19 to TRBJ2-5; TRBD2 agrees at 11 bases. The CDR3 region has the DNA TGTGCCAGTAGTACTGGGTCGACTAGCGGGATAGGAGAGACCCAGTACTTC. Translation gives CASSTGSTSGIGETQYF.